Below are 29 T cell receptor beta chains sequenced from a single sample in a study of glioma-infiltrating T cells. Amplification of TCR alpha and beta CDR3 regions from RNA used iRepertoire nested multiplex PCR. MiXCR, run by TCRdb on the multiplex PCR reads, gives a single entry per CDR3 protein. Found here are approximately 120,000 distinct CDR3 sequences, 25% to 30% of them singletons; the top ten hold roughly 37%. Sequencing was performed on glioma tissue, nonneoplastic brain tissue, or PBMCs (not recorded which). These receptors came from a human donor with low-grade glioma or glioblastoma, undergoing nonglioma brain surgery, or in good health (not recorded which).

This clonotype came up many times. This sequence joins TRBV24-1 and TRBJ1-5; tentative D call: TRBD1 (5 bases). Germline loops: CDR1 KGHDR, CDR2 SFDVKD. The CDR3 has 14 amino acids. V lost 5 bases and J lost 2, with 9 bases in between. CDR3 DNA sequence: TGTGCCACCAGTGCGGGGGGTGGCAATCAGCCCCAGCATTTT. Translation gives CATSAGGGNQPQHF.

With respect to this clonotype: The CDR3 does not end in the conserved phenylalanine or tryptophan, so this is likely a read error. The V gene is TRBV6-2 or TRBV6-3, the J gene TRBJ1-1, with TRBD1 as a possible D gene (5 bases). CDR1 is MNHEY, CDR2 SVGEGT, per germline. This CDR3 comprises 14 residues. The DNA for the CDR3 is TGTGCCAGCGCTCCAGAGATCTTGGACACTGACGCTTTCTGC. This encodes CASAPEILDTDAFC.

The sample holds many counts of this clonotype. The chain employs TRBV4-2 and TRBJ2-1, with D unclear. Trimming stripped 4 bases from V and 0 bases from J, with 16 bases between. This CDR3 is built from 17 residues. Per germline, CDR1 LGHNA and CDR2 YNFKEQ. The CDR3 loop is CASSPRLTVSSYNEQFF. In nucleotides, the CDR3 is TGTGCCAGCAGCCCCCGTCTCACAGTGAGCTCCTACAATGAGCAGTTCTTC.

This clonotype has more than one count but fewer than ten. The chain joins TRBV10-2 to TRBJ2-1; 10 nucleotides match TRBD2. There are 18 residues in the CDR3. The V gene's germline CDR1 is WSHSY and CDR2 SAAADI. Trimming took 6 bases from V and 0 from J; bases not matched to a gene: 11. The CDR3 DNA reads as TGCGCCAGCAGATACATTGGACTAGCGGTTAGCTCCTACAATGAGCAGTTCTTC. Protein sequence: CASRYIGLAVSSYNEQFF.

With regard to this clonotype: Given a much more abundant clone one base away, this may be a read error. This rearrangement joins TRBV4-3 to TRBJ2-5; D gene ambiguous. There are 13 residues in the CDR3. The V gene's germline CDR1 is LGHNA and CDR2 YSLEER. In DNA form, the CDR3 reads TGCGCCAGCAGCCAAGCATATCAAGGGACCCAGTACTTC. Protein: CASSQAYQGTQYF.

This clonotype was detected ten times or more. The chain couples TRBV14 to TRBJ1-2; no firm D call. V was clipped by 1 base and J by 5 bases, with 14 bases between them. The germline gives CDR1 SGHDN, CDR2 FVKESK. The CDR3 runs to 15 residues. In nucleotides, the CDR3 is TGTGCCAGCAGCCAAGTCGGATCCAATGGATATGGCTACACCTTC. It yields the protein CASSQVGSNGYGYTF.

In its sample, this clonotype ranks as medium-sized. This chain uses TRBV6-1 with TRBJ2-7; D tentatively fits TRBD1 or TRBD2 (5 bases each). The CDR3 spans 13 residues. V was shortened by 9 bases and J by 0 bases, with 12 bases between the two germline ends. Germline assignment: CDR1 MNHNS and CDR2 SASEGT. The chain's CDR3 is CASRGPFSYEQYF. Written as DNA, the CDR3 is TGTGCCAGTCGGGGACCATTCTCCTACGAGCAGTACTTC.

At least ten counts were recorded for this clonotype. This chain connects TRBV9 to TRBJ1-1; the D is unclear. The V end was cut by 4 bases, the J end by 1 base, with 8 bases between. CDR3 length: 13 residues. CDR1 and CDR2 from the germline V gene are SGDLS and YYNGEE. CDR3 in amino acids: CASSPATNTEAFF. The CDR3 nucleotides read TGTGCCAGCAGCCCCGCTACGAACACTGAAGCTTTCTTT.

This clonotype was observed a handful of times. J is TRBJ2-2 and V is TRBV19; possibly TRBD1 for D (5 bases). The CDR3 has 14 amino acids. The germline V gene has CDR1 LNHDA and CDR2 SQIVND (reference sequence). Trimming shortened V by 7 bases and J by 6 bases, and 15 bases separated the two germline ends. Here the CDR3 reads CASTSGRMAGELFF. CDR3 in DNA: TGTGCCAGTACCTCAGGGCGAATGGCCGGGGAGCTGTTTTTT.

In this sample, this clonotype turned up many times. Here the CDR3 DNA reads TGCAGTGCTAGGGGGGGGGGCCGCAATGAGCAGTTCTTC. Protein product: CSARGGGRNEQFF. The rearrangement uses TRBV20-1 and TRBJ2-1; tentative D call: TRBD2 (7 bases). The CDR3 has 13 residues. Trimming shortened V by 3 bases and J by 6 bases, and 12 bases separated the two germline ends. CDR1 and CDR2 from the germline V gene are DFQATT and SNEGSKA (reference sequence).

Of note for this clonotype: This sequence may be a read error, since a much larger clone differs from it by one base. The rearrangement uses TRBV4-1 and TRBJ1-2; D may be TRBD1 (6 bases). The CDR3 loop spans 16 amino acids. V dropped 0 bases and J dropped 8 bases, with 19 bases sitting between them. Germline V gives CDR1 MGHRA, CDR2 YSYEKL. CDR3 nucleotides: TGCGCCAGCAGCCAAGATTCCAGGGGCCTTGTCTGGGGCTACACCTTC. Its protein is CASSQDSRGLVWGYTF.

This clonotype came up many times. The rearrangement joins TRBV12-3 or TRBV12-4 to TRBJ1-5, with D perhaps matching TRBD1 (5 bases). Trimming pared 4 bases from V and 8 bases from J, leaving 12 bases between. This CDR3 is 13 amino acids long. The CDR3, as DNA: TGTGCCAGCAGTTGGGACGAAGGAGAGCCCCAGCATTTT. This encodes CASSWDEGEPQHF.

Many counts were recorded for this clonotype. V and J are TRBV7-2 and TRBJ2-1, with D possibly matching TRBD1 (5 bases). CDR1 and CDR2 (germline): SGHTA, FQGNSA. CDR3 size: 15 residues. The V end lost 5 bases, the J end lost 6 bases, and 17 bases lay between the germline ends. In nucleotides, the CDR3 is TGTGCCAGCAGCCCCACGGCGGCGCAGGGCAATGAGCAGTTCTTC. Protein product: CASSPTAAQGNEQFF.

With respect to this clonotype: One base away lies a much larger clone, so this may be a sequencing read error. The CDR3 spells CASSVEGRGNPPLHF. The DNA of the CDR3 is TGTGCCAGCAGCGTAGAAGGCCGAGGGAATCCACCCCTCCACTTT. The chain joins TRBV9 to TRBJ1-6, with D hard to call. Germline loops: CDR1 SGDLS, CDR2 YYNGEE. V dropped 0 bases and J dropped 11 bases, with 15 bases sitting between them. The CDR3 contains 15 residues.

As concerns this clonotype: This may stem from a read error, because a much larger clone lies one nucleotide away. The J gene is TRBJ1-1, the V gene TRBV12-3 or TRBV12-4; maybe TRBD1 (6 bases). CDR3 length: 14 amino acids. The CDR3 sequence: CATSSRGGDTEAFF. CDR3 bases: TGTGCCACCAGTTCGAGGGGGGGAGACACTGAAGCTTTCTTT.

This clonotype showed up many times. V and J are TRBV29-1 and TRBJ2-2; D perhaps matches TRBD1 (6 bases). The CDR3 totals 13 residues. Germline V lookup: CDR1 SQVTM, CDR2 ANQGSEA. Here the CDR3 DNA reads TGCAGAAACAGGGATTTGTCCACCGGGGAGCTGTTTTTT. It specifies CRNRDLSTGELFF.

This clonotype has ten or more counts. The rearrangement uses TRBV20-1 and TRBJ1-1, with unresolved D. The CDR3 runs to 12 residues. V was trimmed by 3 bases and J by 5 bases, leaving 10 bases between them. Germline V gene lookup returns CDR1 DFQATT and CDR2 SNEGSKA (reference sequence). CDR3 in amino acids: CSASNGKTEAFF. For the CDR3, the DNA is TGCAGTGCTAGTAACGGCAAGACTGAAGCTTTCTTT.

Ten or more counts support this clonotype. The chain carries TRBV4-1 and TRBJ1-1; no firm D call. There are 14 residues in the CDR3. Germline CDR1 and CDR2: MGHRA and YSYEKL. The germline V and J ends were trimmed by 4 bases and 1 base, with 10 bases remaining between them. The chain's CDR3 is CASSLARENTEAFF. The CDR3 region has the DNA TGCGCCAGCAGCCTTGCCCGGGAGAACACTGAAGCTTTCTTT.

This clonotype showed up many times. The V gene is TRBV4-3, the J gene TRBJ1-5; no clear D. The CDR3 loop spans 16 amino acids. Germline lookup yields CDR1 LGHNA and CDR2 YSLEER. V lost 0 bases to trimming and J lost 0 bases, with 9 bases between them. The CDR3 protein is CASSQDSQFSNQPQHF. The CDR3 nucleotides read TGCGCCAGCAGCCAAGATAGTCAGTTTAGCAATCAGCCCCAGCATTTT.

As for this clonotype: A much more abundant neighbour one base away suggests this may be a read error. The chain combines TRBV5-1 with TRBJ2-1; unclear D gene. The CDR3 has 13 amino acids. Trimming stripped 4 bases from V and 6 bases from J, with 11 bases between. Germline V lookup: CDR1 SGHRS, CDR2 YFSETQ. The CDR3 region is CASSHMGINEQFF. In nucleotides, the CDR3 is TGCGCCAGCAGCCACATGGGGATCAATGAGCAGTTCTTC.

In regard to this clonotype: Being one base from a much bigger clone, this may be a read error. V usage is TRBV14 and J usage is TRBJ2-1; the D gene is possibly TRBD2 (5 bases). The CDR3 has 18 amino acids. CDR1 and CDR2 (germline): SGHDN, FVKESK. Deletions cut 0 bases from V and 1 base from J, with 16 bases between. CDR3 region: CASSQDFSFWRSYNEQFF. CDR3 in DNA: TGTGCCAGCAGCCAAGATTTCAGTTTCTGGAGGTCCTACAATGAGCAGTTCTTC.

This clonotype occurred many times. In nucleotides, the CDR3 is TGTGCCAGCTCACCTGGGGTTAGCACTGAAGCTTTCTTT. Its translation: CASSPGVSTEAFF. The chain recombines TRBV18 with TRBJ1-1; D is undetermined. The CDR3 runs 13 residues. Germline V gene sequence: CDR1 KGHSH, CDR2 LQKENI. V lost 3 bases, J lost 4 bases, and 9 bases lay in between. The full variable domain, completed using reference TRBV18 and TRBJ1-1, is NAGVMQNPRHLVRRRGQEARLRCSPMKGHSHVYWYRQLPEEGLKFMVYLQKENIIDESGMPKERFSAEFPKEGPSILRIQQVVRGDSAAYFCASSPGVSTEAFFGQGTRLTVV.

In regard to this clonotype: Sequence at one end of the junction differs from germline and may be a read error. The V and J genes are TRBV6-5 and TRBJ1-1; TRBD1 agrees at 9 bases. This CDR3 is 14 amino acids long. The germline CDR1 and CDR2 sequences are MNHEY and SVGAGI. The CDR3 coding sequence is TGTTCCAGTAGTGAAGTGGGACAGGGAGAAGAAGCTTTCTTT. Protein product: CSSSEVGQGEEAFF.

J is TRBJ1-1 and V is TRBV20-1; 7 bases are shared with TRBD1. This CDR3 comprises 14 residues. Germline CDR1 and CDR2: DFQATT and SNEGSKA (reference sequence). Here the CDR3 DNA reads TGCGGCGCTAGGTTCACACAGGGGATTTCTGAAGCTTTCTTT. Protein product: CGARFTQGISEAFF.

This clonotype occurred a few times. The genes are TRBV18 and TRBJ2-5; D ambiguous. CDR3 length equals 12 residues. Germline loops: CDR1 KGHSH, CDR2 LQKENI. The germline V and J ends were trimmed by 6 bases and 1 base, with 6 bases remaining between them. Written as DNA, the CDR3 is TGTGCCAGCTCGCCTACCCAAGAGACCCAGTACTTC. It specifies CASSPTQETQYF. Using reference TRBV18 and TRBJ2-5 for the parts outside the CDR3, the full variable domain is NAGVMQNPRHLVRRRGQEARLRCSPMKGHSHVYWYRQLPEEGLKFMVYLQKENIIDESGMPKERFSAEFPKEGPSILRIQQVVRGDSAAYFCASSPTQETQYFGPGTRLLVL.

Many counts were recorded for this clonotype. The chain joins TRBV5-4 to TRBJ2-5; D not resolved. The CDR3 consists of 13 residues. Germline V gene sequence: CDR1 SGHNT, CDR2 YYREEE (reference sequence). Trimming took off 0 bases at V and 4 bases at J, with 7 bases between the two ends. CDR3 nucleotide sequence: TGTGCCAGCAGCTTGGACAGTTCAGAGACCCAGTACTTC. Its translation is CASSLDSSETQYF.

This clonotype occurred many times. The V gene is TRBV7-2, the J gene TRBJ1-1; D call uncertain. The CDR3 loop spans 15 amino acids. With 5 bases removed from V and 1 base from J, the gap between germline ends came to 14 bases. From germline, CDR1 is SGHTA and CDR2 FQGNSA. Written as DNA, the CDR3 is TGTGCCAGCAGCCTAAGGGTGGTTTCGAACACTGAAGCTTTCTTT. Its protein is CASSLRVVSNTEAFF.

The rearrangement uses TRBV6-1 and TRBJ2-1; D is perhaps TRBD1 (6 bases). The CDR3 length is 13 residues. Germline CDR1 MNHNS, CDR2 SASEGT. DNA of the CDR3: TGTACCACACGTCGGGACACGTACAATGAGCAGTTCTTC. Translating gives CTTRRDTYNEQFF.

This clonotype was seen ten or more times. This chain links TRBV10-2 with TRBJ2-1, with D perhaps matching TRBD1 or TRBD2 (5 bases each). The ends were cut back, 3 bases at V and 8 bases at J, with 17 bases in the middle. This CDR3 comprises 15 residues. Germline CDR1 WSHSY, CDR2 SAAADI. The CDR3 DNA reads as TGCGCCAGCAGTGACACGGGACGGAACAGCCATGAGCAGTTCTTC. It translates to CASSDTGRNSHEQFF.